This TCR beta chain was captured by sequencing in a study of T cells in Graves' hyperthyroidism and ophthalmopathy. Comment on this clonotype: Its antigen is currently unknown.

Amplified regions were TCR beta CDR3 sequences from RNA transcripts. An initial round of RT-PCR targeting the TCR CDR3 relied on the HTBI primer set. MiXCR, applied by TCRdb to the multiplex PCR reads, yields one record per CDR3 protein. The sample lists 50,000 to 60,000 distinct CDR3 sequences; approximately 50% were seen once. V was clipped by 5 bases and J by 0 bases, with 11 bases between them. This CDR3 contains 15 residues. CDR1 and CDR2 from the germline V gene are SGHTA and FQGNSA. Ophthalmopathy patients all had a Clinical Activity Score of at least 3, a NOSPECS grade of at least 4 and disease under 3 months old. Exclusion followed for patients with uncontrolled infection, other autoimmune disease, pregnancy or lactation. General study points: Blood also held most thyroid clonotypes expanded beyond 0.001.

The origin of this receptor is a woman between 25 and 40 years old with Graves' ophthalmopathy. The chain combines TRBV7-2 with TRBJ1-3, with D uncertain. Sequenced: blood. The CDR3 DNA is TGTGCCAGCAGCCGAAACGGCGGCTCTGGAAACACCATATATTTT. It yields the protein CASSRNGGSGNTIYF.